The TCR beta chain described here comes from a study of blood T cell repertoires in COVID-19. About the research overall: Spain, Italy and the United States supplied samples that represented acute and convalescent COVID-19. The cDNA or gDNA used as material had been derived from T cells, B-cell-depleted T cells, or PBMCs.

V lost 4 bases, J lost 7 bases, and 22 bases lay in between. The CDR3 loop spans 15 amino acids. The germline V gene encodes CDR1 GTSNPN and CDR2 SVGIG (reference sequence). In the original analysis: Amplification from reference gene primers served as the basis for estimated nucleated cell counts. Data came from immunoSEQ multiplex PCR; TCRdb stores just in-frame clones and leaves some out. V, J and clone size are those of that table, while D and trimming were read from the DNA. The sample yields about 30,000 clones, 80% to 90% seen once. V usage is TRBV30 and J usage is TRBJ1-1; D perhaps matches TRBD1 (6 bases). Sample: peripheral blood. This receptor was identified in an elderly man with acute or convalescent COVID-19. This CDR3 reads CAWTFPDSVWDEAFF. CDR3 nucleotides: TGTGCCTGGACCTTCCCGGACAGTGTGTGGGATGAAGCTTTCTTT.